The 30 T cell receptor beta chains listed next were all sequenced from one sample in a study of T cell clonotyping in hematopoietic cell transplantation (dated by TCRdb to the early 2020s). Reading the label with the study, this specimen's time point is: 100 days after allo-HCT. Library construction relied on the immunoSEQ multiplex PCR assay. In its TCRdb copy, this immuneACCESS table keeps in-frame sequences only and misses some clones. Where compared with another copy, unresolved V genes explain less than half of these, and the others have no known cause. Within this sample are 12,000 to 15,000 clones, with about nine tenths of them counted one time only. 9.5% to 15% of the sample lies in the top ten. Sequencing was performed on PBMCs, taken 100 days after allogeneic stem cell transplant. These receptors all stem from a male patient between 45 and 60 years old who had an allogeneic stem cell transplant from an unrelated donor, so T cells may come from the graft donor. Some clones in this sample may be carry-over from other donors' samples.

This chain links TRBV19 with TRBJ1-4; 9 bases agree with TRBD1. CDR3 length: 12 amino acids. After removal of 9 bases from V and 8 bases from J, the junction contained 4 bases not matched to a gene. The germline gives CDR1 LNHDA, CDR2 SQIVND (reference sequence). The CDR3 loop reads CASGTGWEKLFF. In nucleotides, the CDR3 is TGTGCCAGCGGGACAGGGTGGGAAAAACTGTTTTTT.

This rearrangement joins TRBV19 to TRBJ1-5; no definite D call. Trimming left V 6 bases short and J 1 base short, with 7 bases between. Germline CDR1 and CDR2: LNHDA and SQIVND (reference sequence). CDR3 length: 13 residues. CDR3 in DNA: TGTGCCAGTAGAATTGGGAGCAATCAGCCCCAGCATTTT. Amino acids: CASRIGSNQPQHF.

The chain recombines TRBV5-1 with TRBJ1-1; a weak D match, TRBD1 (5 bases). This CDR3 is 13 amino acids long. V gave up 4 bases and J gave up 5 bases, with 12 bases separating them. The germline V gene encodes CDR1 SGHRS and CDR2 YFSETQ. This chain's CDR3 is CASSPDSRTEAFF. As DNA, the CDR3 is TGCGCCAGCAGCCCAGACAGTAGGACTGAAGCTTTCTTT. The whole variable domain, filled in from reference TRBV5-1 and TRBJ1-1, reads KAGVTQTPRYLIKTRGQQVTLSCSPISGHRSVSWYQQTPGQGLQFLFEYFSETQRNKGNFPGRFSGRQFSNSRSEMNVSTLELGDSALYLCASSPDSRTEAFFGQGTRLTVV.

The genes are TRBV30 and TRBJ2-5, with 7 positions matching TRBD2. Looked up from germline, CDR1 is GTSNPN and CDR2 is SVGIG (reference sequence). The length of the CDR3 is 12 residues. V trimming: 3 bases; J trimming: 5 bases; junction bases outside the gene matches: 3. The CDR3: CAWSGGWETQYF. For the CDR3, the DNA is TGTGCCTGGAGCGGGGGGTGGGAGACCCAGTACTTC.

The chain employs TRBV2 and TRBJ1-2; D is ambiguous. V gave up 3 bases and J gave up 2 bases, with 10 bases separating them. The germline V gene encodes CDR1 SNHLY and CDR2 FYNNEI. This CDR3 is 14 amino acids long. CDR3 DNA sequence: TGTGCCAGCAGTGAGATGGGCGCCAACTATGGCTACACCTTC. Protein product: CASSEMGANYGYTF.

The chain has TRBV5-5 and TRBJ2-7; the D gene could be TRBD1 or TRBD2 (7 bases each). Germline V gene data show CDR1 as SGHKS and CDR2 as YYEKEE (reference sequence). This CDR3 has 14 amino acids. V was shortened by 4 bases and J by 7 bases, with 18 bases between the two germline ends. As DNA, the CDR3 is TGTGCCAGCAGCCCGGACAGGCCCGGGGGGGAGCAGTACTTC. Encoded protein: CASSPDRPGGEQYF. Full variable domain (rest looked up from reference TRBV5-5 and TRBJ2-7): DAGVTQSPTHLIKTRGQQVTLRCSPISGHKSVSWYQQVLGQGPQFIFQYYEKEERGRGNFPDRFSARQFPNYSSELNVNALLLGDSALYLCASSPDRPGGEQYFGPGTRLTVT.

The gene calls are TRBV2 and TRBJ1-5; 8 positions match TRBD1. The J segment lost 5 bases and the V segment lost 6 bases, leaving 9 bases of the junction unmatched. Germline loops: CDR1 SNHLY, CDR2 FYNNEI. The length of the CDR3 is 15 residues. CDR3 bases: TGTGCCAGCAGCCCCGACAGGGGAGGATATCAGCCCCAGCATTTT. Translation: CASSPDRGGYQPQHF.

This chain uses TRBV15 with TRBJ1-2; D gene unclear. The CDR3 is 15 amino acids. V lost 4 bases, J lost 0 bases, and 12 bases lay in between. CDR1 is LNHNV and CDR2 is YYDKDF in the germline V gene (reference sequence). CDR3 amino acids: CATSIGTRANYGYTF. In DNA form, the CDR3 reads TGTGCCACCAGCATCGGCACTAGGGCTAACTATGGCTACACCTTC.

V gene TRBV6-1 combines with J gene TRBJ1-5, with unresolved D. CDR3 length: 13 residues. Per germline, CDR1 MNHNS and CDR2 SASEGT. Trimming took 4 bases from V and 2 from J, leaving 6 bases between them. The CDR3 is CASSVTGNQPQHF. The CDR3 DNA sequence: TGTGCCAGCAGTGTAACAGGCAATCAGCCCCAGCATTTT.

The V gene is TRBV30, the J gene TRBJ1-3, with 8 bases that match TRBD1. This CDR3 is built from 14 residues. Germline CDR1 is GTSNPN and CDR2 is SVGIG (reference sequence). V dropped 2 bases and J dropped 2; count of bases not matched to a gene: 2. CDR3 bases: TGTGCCTGGAGTCCGGACAGGGCTGGAAACACCATATATTTT. Translation gives CAWSPDRAGNTIYF.

The chain combines TRBV7-9 with TRBJ1-1; the D is unclear. The germline V gene has CDR1 SEHNR and CDR2 FQNEAQ (reference sequence). This CDR3 region has 15 residues. Trimming shortened V by 5 bases and J by 3 bases, and 16 bases separated the two germline ends. The CDR3 nucleotides read TGTGCCAGCAGCCCTCGATCAACGACGGACACTGAAGCTTTCTTT. It translates to CASSPRSTTDTEAFF.

This rearrangement joins TRBV5-8 to TRBJ2-5, with D unclear. Germline lookup yields CDR1 SGHTS and CDR2 YDEGEE. The length of the CDR3 is 14 residues. The V end lost 1 base, the J end lost 5 bases, and 12 bases lay between the germline ends. The CDR3 nucleotides read TGTGCCAGCAGCTTGAAGAGCCGGCCGGAGACCCAGTACTTC. Amino acid sequence: CASSLKSRPETQYF.

The chain combines TRBV4-3 with TRBJ2-2; 7 bases are shared with TRBD2. The CDR3 sequence is 17 residues long. With V trimmed by 4 bases and J by 7 bases, 15 bases remained unmatched. CDR1 is LGHNA, CDR2 YSLEER, per germline. The CDR3 protein is CASSRFGGGDGSGELFF. The CDR3 region has the DNA TGCGCCAGCAGCCGCTTCGGGGGAGGGGACGGAAGCGGGGAGCTGTTTTTT.

J is TRBJ1-2 and V is TRBV5-1; 10 positions agree with TRBD1. The germline V gene encodes CDR1 SGHRS and CDR2 YFSETQ. The junction had 3 bases not matched to a gene; V was cut back by 4 bases and J by 3 bases. This CDR3 has 14 residues. CDR3 region: CASSPGTGDYGYTF. CDR3 nucleotide sequence: TGCGCCAGCAGCCCGGGGACAGGGGACTATGGCTACACCTTC.

The V call is TRBV2, the J call TRBJ1-1; 7 nucleotides match TRBD1. Germline V gives CDR1 SNHLY, CDR2 FYNNEI. CDR3 length equals 12 residues. In DNA form, the CDR3 reads TGTGTTGAAAAGGGGGCTCGCACTGAAGCTTTCTTT. It specifies CVEKGARTEAFF.

This clone was detected only once. V gene TRBV29-1 combines with J gene TRBJ2-6; possibly TRBD1 for D (6 bases). The CDR3 is 15 amino acids. The V end lost 4 bases, the J end lost 1 base, and 11 bases lay between the germline ends. Germline CDR1 reads SQVTM; CDR2 reads ANQGSEA. In DNA, the CDR3 is TGCAGCGTTGGACAGGATAGGTCTGGGGCCAACGTCCTGACTTTC. The encoded protein is CSVGQDRSGANVLTF.

This clone appeared a single time. The rearrangement links TRBV10-3 to TRBJ2-1, with TRBD1 as a possible D gene (5 bases). CDR3 size: 15 residues. Germline V CDR1 and CDR2: ENHRY, SYGVKD. Trimming took off 10 bases at V and 3 bases at J, with 19 bases between the two ends. For the CDR3, the DNA is TGTGCCACTGAGGACACCCGTAAGGACTACAATGAGCAGTTCTTC. Protein product: CATEDTRKDYNEQFF.

The V call is TRBV28, the J call TRBJ2-2, with D hard to call. Germline assignment: CDR1 MDHEN and CDR2 SYDVKM. Trimming cost V 4 bases and J 5 bases, with 5 bases left between them. The CDR3 contains 12 residues. CDR3 sequence reads: CASSSDTGELFF. In DNA, the CDR3 is TGTGCCAGCAGTTCCGATACCGGGGAGCTGTTTTTT.

This clone was counted a few times. This chain uses TRBV20-1 with TRBJ2-3; D is unresolved. This CDR3 spans 11 amino acids. V lost 3 bases and J 7 bases, leaving 8 bases between the germline ends. Germline CDR1 is DFQATT and CDR2 is SNEGSKA (reference sequence). The CDR3 nucleotides are TGCAGTGCTAGTACCCTCAATACGCAGTATTTT. Protein product: CSASTLNTQYF.

The chain joins TRBV11-3 to TRBJ2-7; D unclear. The CDR3 is 12 amino acids. Germline assignment: CDR1 SGHNT and CDR2 YENEEA. V was pared by 5 bases and J by 6 bases, with 11 bases between. CDR3 in DNA: TGTGCCAGCAGCAATCGTGCTAGCGAGCAGTACTTC. It is translated as CASSNRASEQYF. The full variable domain, completed using reference TRBV11-3 and TRBJ2-7, is EAGVVQSPRYKIIEKKQPVAFWCNPISGHNTLYWYLQNLGQGPELLIRYENEEAVDDSQLPKDRFSAERLKGVDSTLKIQPAELGDSAVYLCASSNRASEQYFGPGTRLTVT.

This clone has just a few counts. The chain uses TRBV6-5 and TRBJ1-5; D uncertain. The CDR3 sequence is 13 residues long. V lost 0 bases to trimming and J lost 5 bases, with 5 bases between them. Germline CDR1 is MNHEY and CDR2 is SVGAGI. CDR3 coding DNA: TGTGCCAGCAGTTACTCCCCCGATCAGCCCCAGCATTTT. It specifies CASSYSPDQPQHF.

The rearrangement joins TRBV5-1 to TRBJ2-7; 7 bases are a match to TRBD1. The V segment lost 4 bases and the J segment 5 bases; nucleotides outside the gene matches: 9. There are 14 residues in the CDR3. The V gene's germline CDR1 is SGHRS and CDR2 YFSETQ. CDR3 region: CASSKQGSWNEQYF. CDR3 in DNA: TGCGCCAGCAGCAAACAGGGGTCTTGGAACGAGCAGTACTTC.

CDR3 coding DNA: TGTGCCAGCAGCCCCGAGGGGGATAGCAATCAGCCCCAGCATTTT. Its translation is CASSPEGDSNQPQHF. The genes are TRBV11-2 and TRBJ1-5; tentatively, D is TRBD1 (6 bases). Trimming removed 5 bases at V and 0 bases at J, with 11 bases between. This CDR3 region has 15 residues. Germline values: CDR1 SGHAT, CDR2 FQNNGV.

A few counts support this clone. The chain uses TRBV5-5 and TRBJ1-1; D remains ambiguous. The CDR3 loop spans 12 amino acids. Per the germline V gene, CDR1 is SGHKS and CDR2 is YYEKEE (reference sequence). V was clipped by 0 bases and J by 5 bases, with 5 bases between them. CDR3 protein: CASSLGVTEAFF. CDR3 sequence (DNA): TGTGCCAGCAGCTTGGGTGTGACTGAAGCTTTCTTT.

The chain carries TRBV30 and TRBJ1-2; 8 nucleotides line up with TRBD1. The V gene's germline CDR1 is GTSNPN and CDR2 SVGIG (reference sequence). V shed 0 bases and J 4 bases; nucleotides not matched to a gene: 7. This CDR3 contains 15 residues. The CDR3 region has the DNA TGTGCCTGGAGTGTAGGGACAGGTATAATCTATGGCTACACCTTC. Protein: CAWSVGTGIIYGYTF.

V and J are TRBV28 and TRBJ2-2; TRBD1 aligns across 7 bases. With V trimmed by 6 bases and J by 1 base, 5 bases remained unmatched. CDR3 length: 15 amino acids. CDR1 and CDR2 from the germline V gene are MDHEN and SYDVKM. Written as DNA, the CDR3 is TGTGCCAGCAGCCCAGGGGGAGAGAACACCGGGGAGCTGTTTTTT. Its translation: CASSPGGENTGELFF.

The CDR3 DNA is TGCGCCAGCAGCTATCAGGGGGCTAGTGACGTGGGGGAGTACTTC. It translates to CASSYQGASDVGEYF. This chain uses TRBV5-1 with TRBJ2-5; 8 bases are a match to TRBD1. V trimming: 3 bases; J trimming: 12 bases; junction bases outside the gene matches: 16. The germline CDR1 and CDR2 sequences are SGHRS and YFSETQ. The CDR3 is 15 amino acids.

The chain links TRBV7-3 to TRBJ1-3; D unresolved. CDR3 length equals 15 residues. V lost 2 bases and J lost 0, with 8 bases in between. CDR1 is SGHTA, CDR2 FQGTGA, per germline. The CDR3 loop reads CASSLAGPSGNTIYF. CDR3 DNA sequence: TGTGCCAGCAGCTTAGCGGGCCCCTCTGGAAACACCATATATTTT.

The chain has TRBV5-5 and TRBJ2-2, with D maybe TRBD2 (5 bases). Germline V gives CDR1 SGHKS, CDR2 YYEKEE (reference sequence). CDR3 size: 14 residues. The V and J ends lost 4 bases and 7 bases respectively, with 14 bases between them. The DNA of the CDR3 is TGTGCCAGCAGCCCTCGGACTGACGGCGGGGAGCTGTTTTTT. As protein: CASSPRTDGGELFF. The full variable domain, its missing parts supplied by reference TRBV5-5 and TRBJ2-2, is DAGVTQSPTHLIKTRGQQVTLRCSPISGHKSVSWYQQVLGQGPQFIFQYYEKEERGRGNFPDRFSARQFPNYSSELNVNALLLGDSALYLCASSPRTDGGELFFGEGSRLTVL.

V and J are TRBV5-1 and TRBJ1-4; no clear D gene. This CDR3 is built from 15 residues. From germline, CDR1 is SGHRS and CDR2 YFSETQ. Trimming removed 0 bases at V and 7 bases at J, with 13 bases between. In DNA, the CDR3 is TGCGCCAGCAGCTTGGAGGCGGCGCGGGGTGAAAAACTGTTTTTT. Protein sequence: CASSLEAARGEKLFF.